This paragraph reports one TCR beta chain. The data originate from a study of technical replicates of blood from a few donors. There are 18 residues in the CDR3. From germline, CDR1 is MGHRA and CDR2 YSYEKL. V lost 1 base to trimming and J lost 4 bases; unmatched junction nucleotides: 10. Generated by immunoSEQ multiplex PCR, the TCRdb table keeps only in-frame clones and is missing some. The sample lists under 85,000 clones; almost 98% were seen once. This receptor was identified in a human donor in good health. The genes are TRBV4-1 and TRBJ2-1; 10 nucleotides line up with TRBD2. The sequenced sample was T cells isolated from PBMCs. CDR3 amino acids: CASSQGRASGRAYNEQFF. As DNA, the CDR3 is TGCGCCAGCAGCCAAGGGAGGGCTAGCGGGAGAGCGTACAATGAGCAGTTCTTC.